What follows are 27 T cell receptor beta chains derived from one specimen sequenced in a study of OX40 agonist ivuxolimab in advanced cancers. Data came from immunoSEQ multiplex PCR; TCRdb stores just in-frame clones and leaves some out. The sample lists 50,000 to 55,000 clones, more than 80% occurring once. Specimen: CD4+ or CD8+ T cells sorted from blood, collected in a trial of the OX40 agonist ivuxolimab. These receptors came from an adult with an advanced solid tumor such as melanoma, head and neck, liver or kidney cancer.

The chain recombines TRBV7-9 with TRBJ1-4; D gene uncertain. The CDR3 consists of 10 residues. Trimming pared 3 bases from V and 7 bases from J, leaving 0 bases between. Germline V gene data show CDR1 as SEHNR and CDR2 as FQNEAQ (reference sequence). The CDR3 DNA reads as TGTGCCAGCAGCTTTGAAAAACTGTTTTTT. Protein product: CASSFEKLFF.

J is TRBJ2-2 and V is TRBV5-1, with TRBD2 matching 7 bases. After removal of 2 bases from V and 5 bases from J, the junction contained 15 bases not matched to a gene. The germline V gene encodes CDR1 SGHRS and CDR2 YFSETQ. The CDR3 covers 18 residues. The CDR3 region is CASSFGASGGLRTGELFF. The DNA for the CDR3 is TGCGCCAGCAGCTTCGGGGCTAGCGGAGGGCTTCGGACCGGGGAGCTGTTTTTT.

The chain combines TRBV4-1 with TRBJ1-1; no definite D call. This CDR3 region has 14 residues. Germline loops: CDR1 MGHRA, CDR2 YSYEKL. The ends were cut back, 1 base at V and 4 bases at J, with 10 bases in the middle. This chain's CDR3 is CASSQVGWGTEAFF. The DNA for the CDR3 is TGCGCCAGCAGCCAAGTAGGGTGGGGCACTGAAGCTTTCTTT.

The chain is built from TRBV21-1 and TRBJ2-2; no check of the table's D call, TRBD2, against the DNA was made. TRBV21-1 is reported as a pseudogene. The CDR3 is 16 residues long. In nucleotides, the CDR3 is TGTGCCAGCACTTCCGGGACTAGCGTTTCCCCCGGGGAGCTGTTTTTT. Its translation: CASTSGTSVSPGELFF.

The rearrangement links TRBV7-2 to TRBJ1-4; no reliable D call. Trimming shortened V by 3 bases and J by 2 bases, and 7 bases separated the two germline ends. Germline V lookup: CDR1 SGHTA, CDR2 FQGNSA. This CDR3 spans 14 amino acids. CDR3 in DNA: TGTGCCAGCAGCTTGGACGTTACTAATGAAAAACTGTTTTTT. Translating gives CASSLDVTNEKLFF.

The chain links TRBV6-1 to TRBJ1-2, with D tentatively TRBD1 (5 bases). V shed 1 base and J shed 5 bases, with 11 bases lying between them. Per germline, CDR1 MNHNS and CDR2 SASEGT. This CDR3 has 14 amino acids. CDR3 amino acids: CASSEGLGQYGYTF. In DNA form, the CDR3 reads TGTGCCAGCAGTGAAGGGCTGGGGCAGTATGGCTACACCTTC.

J is TRBJ1-3 and V is TRBV6-5; 7 bases agree with TRBD1. CDR1 and CDR2 (germline): MNHEY, SVGAGI. This CDR3 comprises 15 residues. Trimming removed 5 bases from V and 4 bases from J; junction bases left unmatched: 8. CDR3 sequence reads: CASSHTGTVGNTIYF. The CDR3, as DNA: TGTGCCAGCAGTCACACCGGGACAGTAGGAAACACCATATATTTT.

The V gene is TRBV6-1, the J gene TRBJ2-1; TRBD2 agrees at 10 bases. The CDR3 has 11 residues. J gave up 15 bases and V 10 bases, and 9 bases lay outside the gene matches. CDR1 MNHNS and CDR2 SASEGT come from the germline V gene. CDR3 nucleotide sequence: TGTGCCATCGAGCGGGGGGGCCGCGTGTTCTTC. This sequence encodes CAIERGGRVFF.

The chain combines TRBV19 with TRBJ2-3; D ambiguous. Deletions cut 3 bases from V and 0 bases from J, with 10 bases between. Per the germline V gene, CDR1 is LNHDA and CDR2 is SQIVND (reference sequence). This CDR3 spans 15 amino acids. The DNA of the CDR3 is TGTGCCAGTAGTATTGGTTCGACTAGCACAGATACGCAGTATTTT. Its translation is CASSIGSTSTDTQYF.

The rearrangement joins TRBV5-1 to TRBJ1-2, with TRBD1 matching over 7 bases. The CDR3 loop spans 15 amino acids. CDR1 and CDR2 (germline): SGHRS, YFSETQ. Trimming removed 0 bases from V and 2 bases from J; junction bases left unmatched: 4. The chain's CDR3 is CASSLGNRGNYGYTF. CDR3 DNA sequence: TGCGCCAGCAGCTTGGGGAACAGGGGAAACTATGGCTACACCTTC.

The V gene is TRBV27, the J gene TRBJ2-7; 8 nucleotides agree with TRBD1. V gave up 5 bases and J gave up 5 bases; unmatched junction bases: 5. This CDR3 has 13 residues. The germline gives CDR1 MNHEY, CDR2 SMNVEV (reference sequence). This CDR3 is CASSPYRGDEQYF. For the CDR3, the DNA is TGTGCCAGCAGTCCGTACAGGGGGGACGAGCAGTACTTC.

The CDR3 nucleotides are TGCGCCAGCAGCGAGCAGGGACAGTTCTCCTACGAGCAGTACTTC. Encoded protein: CASSEQGQFSYEQYF. The chain joins TRBV5-1 to TRBJ2-7; 7 bases line up with TRBD1. V trimming: 4 bases; J trimming: 0 bases; junction bases outside the gene matches: 7. The CDR3 covers 15 residues. Per the germline V gene, CDR1 is SGHRS and CDR2 is YFSETQ.

The chain employs TRBV6-6 and TRBJ2-5, with D possibly matching TRBD2 (7 bases). The V gene lost 0 bases and the J gene lost 5 bases, with 16 bases spanning the gap. This CDR3 contains 16 residues. The germline gives CDR1 MNHNY, CDR2 SVGAGI (reference sequence). CDR3 loop: CASSYSGRGAVETQYF. Here the CDR3 DNA reads TGTGCCAGCAGTTACTCAGGTCGGGGGGCCGTTGAGACCCAGTACTTC.

The DNA for the CDR3 is TGTGCCAGTAGTATGCTGAAGACTAGCGGGGGGACAGATACGCAGTATTTT. Amino acid sequence: CASSMLKTSGGTDTQYF. The chain joins TRBV19 to TRBJ2-3; 13 bases match TRBD2. The V gene end was trimmed by 3 bases and the J gene end by 3 bases; junction bases not matched to a gene: 6. Germline-derived CDR1 and CDR2 are LNHDA and SQIVND (reference sequence). The CDR3 loop spans 17 amino acids.

This clone was seen a single time. The chain couples TRBV29-1 to TRBJ2-7; TRBD2 agrees at 7 bases. The trim removed 4 bases at V and 2 bases at J, leaving 8 bases unmatched. This CDR3 has 14 amino acids. Per the germline V gene, CDR1 is SQVTM and CDR2 is ANQGSEA. The CDR3 nucleotides are TGCAGCGTTGTTGGATTTGGGGGGGCCTACGAGCAGTACTTC. It codes for CSVVGFGGAYEQYF.

J is TRBJ2-7 and V is TRBV19; 10 positions match TRBD1. V was pared by 5 bases and J by 7 bases, with 5 bases of the junction left unmatched. Per germline, CDR1 LNHDA and CDR2 SQIVND (reference sequence). This CDR3 is 13 amino acids long. The CDR3 coding sequence is TGTGCCAGTAGTCCCCGGGACAGGGGTGAGCAGTACTTC. This translates into CASSPRDRGEQYF.

The rearrangement links TRBV4-1 to TRBJ1-4; D gene unclear. Trimming took off 4 bases at V and 2 bases at J, with 11 bases between the two ends. The CDR3 has 15 amino acids. From germline, CDR1 is MGHRA and CDR2 YSYEKL. The CDR3 coding sequence is TGCGCCAGCAGCCGGTCGGGTCATACTAATGAAAAACTGTTTTTT. As protein: CASSRSGHTNEKLFF.

To note about this clone: This same CDR3 is encoded by further DNA sequences in the sample. The chain combines TRBV7-9 with TRBJ2-3; a possible D gene is TRBD2 (5 bases). CDR3 length equals 12 residues. Trimming shortened V by 4 bases and J by 7 bases, and 9 bases separated the two germline ends. The germline gives CDR1 SEHNR, CDR2 FQNEAQ (reference sequence). The CDR3 reads CASSSDWNTQYF. Written as DNA, the CDR3 is TGTGCCAGCAGCTCGGACTGGAATACGCAGTATTTT.

Worth noting for this clone: Relative to the germline gene, one junction end is altered; a read error may explain this. The chain employs TRBV6-4 and TRBJ1-6; D not certain. Germline CDR1 reads MRHNA; CDR2 reads SNTAGT. This CDR3 region has 11 residues. The CDR3 nucleotides are TGCGTGGCTGTCCATAATTCACCCCTCCACTTT. This codes for CVAVHNSPLHF.

This chain links TRBV5-5 with TRBJ2-5, with 8 bases aligning to TRBD2. The CDR3 contains 14 residues. The J segment lost 5 bases and the V segment lost 4 bases, leaving 7 bases of the junction unmatched. Germline CDR1 reads SGHKS; CDR2 reads YYEKEE (reference sequence). CDR3 DNA sequence: TGTGCCAGCAGCCCGCGGACTAGCCCGGAGACCCAGTACTTC. Residues: CASSPRTSPETQYF.

The V call is TRBV29-1, the J call TRBJ2-5; D call uncertain. The germline gives CDR1 SQVTM, CDR2 ANQGSEA. V was clipped by 1 base and J by 3 bases, with 9 bases between them. This CDR3 spans 13 amino acids. CDR3 in amino acids: CSVEVNTEETQYF. The CDR3 DNA sequence: TGCAGCGTTGAAGTTAATACAGAAGAGACCCAGTACTTC.

This chain joins TRBV19 and TRBJ2-5; TRBD1 aligns across 10 bases. The CDR3 has 17 residues. Germline assignment: CDR1 LNHDA and CDR2 SQIVND (reference sequence). Losses at the gene ends were 6 bases for V and 1 base for J; bases not matched to a gene: 11. In nucleotides, the CDR3 is TGTGCCAGTAGCCTGGGACAGGGGCCCAACCTCCAAGAGACCCAGTACTTC. This gives the protein CASSLGQGPNLQETQYF.

Judged by abundance, this clone is medium-sized (0.01 to 0.1%). The V and J genes are TRBV9 and TRBJ1-4; a weak D match, TRBD1 (5 bases). The V end lost 3 bases, the J end lost 0 bases, and 12 bases lay between the germline ends. The CDR3 is made up of 16 amino acids. Germline V lookup: CDR1 SGDLS, CDR2 YYNGEE. The CDR3 is CASSERTPATNEKLFF. CDR3 coding DNA: TGTGCCAGCAGCGAGAGGACACCTGCAACTAATGAAAAACTGTTTTTT.

J is TRBJ2-3 and V is TRBV7-2, with 11 bases aligning to TRBD2. CDR3 length: 17 residues. After removal of 4 bases from V and 0 bases from J, the junction contained 6 bases not matched to a gene. CDR1 is SGHTA, CDR2 FQGNSA, per germline. The CDR3 DNA follows: TGTGCCAGCAGCTCTTGGGGACTAGCGGTGAGCACAGATACGCAGTATTTT. Translating gives CASSSWGLAVSTDTQYF.

The rearrangement joins TRBV13 to TRBJ2-3; the match to TRBD2 covers 7 bases. Looked up from germline, CDR1 is PRHDT and CDR2 is FYEKMQ (reference sequence). Trimming cost V 5 bases and J 9 bases; bases outside gene matches: 11. This CDR3 is built from 14 residues. In nucleotides, the CDR3 is TGTGCCAGCAGCCTCACCAGAAAGGGAGGGACGCAGTATTTT. Protein product: CASSLTRKGGTQYF.

This chain uses TRBV25-1 with TRBJ1-4; tentatively, D is TRBD1 (6 bases). CDR1 and CDR2 (germline): MGHDK, SYGVNS. The ends were cut back, 1 base at V and 6 bases at J, with 18 bases in the middle. There are 17 residues in the CDR3. The CDR3 region is CASSESPQGSFDEKLFF. The CDR3 coding sequence is TGTGCCAGCAGTGAATCCCCCCAGGGGAGCTTTGATGAAAAACTGTTTTTT.

This rearrangement joins TRBV5-6 to TRBJ2-1; D not resolved. V dropped 0 bases and J dropped 6 bases, with 13 bases sitting between them. Germline V gene sequence: CDR1 SGHDT, CDR2 YYEEEE. The CDR3 is 15 residues long. DNA for the CDR3: TGTGCCAGCAGCTTGGCAAGGTCAAATCGCAATGAGCAGTTCTTC. Translated: CASSLARSNRNEQFF. Filled out from reference TRBV5-6 and TRBJ2-1, the complete variable domain reads DAGVTQSPTHLIKTRGQQVTLRCSPKSGHDTVSWYQQALGQGPQFIFQYYEEEERQRGNFPDRFSGHQFPNYSSELNVNALLLGDSALYLCASSLARSNRNEQFFGPGTRLTVL.